This T cell receptor beta chain was obtained from a study of CD8 T cells in Susac syndrome. The germline V and J ends were trimmed by 4 bases and 1 base, with 19 bases remaining between them. CDR1 MDHEN and CDR2 SYDVKM come from the germline V gene. CDR3 length equals 17 residues. An amount of RNA that ranged from 0.5 to 1 ug was reverse transcribed with random hexamers. The TCR beta CDR3 was amplified by immunoSEQ multiplex PCR across 54 Vbeta, 13 Jbeta. TCRdb reprocessed the immunoSEQ multiplex PCR reads via MiXCR and lists one record per CDR3 protein. The sample lists 150,000 to 200,000 distinct CDR3 sequences, 95% occurring once.

This TCR was recovered from a human donor with Susac syndrome. The chain is built from TRBV28 and TRBJ2-5; D possibly corresponds to TRBD2 (7 bases). The specimen sequenced was CD4+ T cells from PBMCs. Here the CDR3 DNA reads TGTGCCAGCAGTTCCCCGGCACGCGCGGGGGCCCAAGAGACCCAGTACTTC. Its translation: CASSSPARAGAQETQYF.